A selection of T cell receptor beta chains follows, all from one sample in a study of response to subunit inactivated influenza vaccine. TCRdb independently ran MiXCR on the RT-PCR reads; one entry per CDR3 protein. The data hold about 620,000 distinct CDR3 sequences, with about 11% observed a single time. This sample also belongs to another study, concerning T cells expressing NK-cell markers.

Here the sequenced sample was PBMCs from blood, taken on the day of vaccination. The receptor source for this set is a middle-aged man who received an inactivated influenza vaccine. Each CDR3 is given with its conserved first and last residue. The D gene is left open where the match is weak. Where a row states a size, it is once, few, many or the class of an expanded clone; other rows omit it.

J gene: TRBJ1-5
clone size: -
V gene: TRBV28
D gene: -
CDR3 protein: CASSLPGSQNQPQHF
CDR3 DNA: TGTGCCAGCAGTTTACCGGGGAGCCAAAATCAGCCCCAGCATTTT

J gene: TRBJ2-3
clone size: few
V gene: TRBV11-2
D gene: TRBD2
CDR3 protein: CASSLSAGATTDTQYF
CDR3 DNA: TGTGCCAGCAGCTTATCAGCGGGGGCCACAACAGATACGCAGTATTTT

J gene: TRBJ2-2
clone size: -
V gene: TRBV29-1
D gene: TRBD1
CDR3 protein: CSVGQGIPGELFF
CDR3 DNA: TGCAGCGTGGGACAGGGGATACCCGGGGAGCTGTTTTTT

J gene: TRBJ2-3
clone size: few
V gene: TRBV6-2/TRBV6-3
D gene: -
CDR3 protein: CASTPGRGPDTDTQYF
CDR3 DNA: TGTGCCAGCACCCCAGGGAGGGGGCCTGACACAGATACGCAGTATTTT

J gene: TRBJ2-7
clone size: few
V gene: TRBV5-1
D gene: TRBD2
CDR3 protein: CASSLRTSGAHRYEQYF
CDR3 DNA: TGCGCCAGCAGCTTACGGACTAGCGGGGCCCATCGATACGAGCAGTACTTC

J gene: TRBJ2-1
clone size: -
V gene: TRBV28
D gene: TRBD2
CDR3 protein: CATEAGTSYNEQFF
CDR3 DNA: TGTGCCACCGAAGCGGGAACCTCTTACAATGAGCAGTTCTTC

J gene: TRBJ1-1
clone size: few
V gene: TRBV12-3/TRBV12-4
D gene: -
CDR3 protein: CASSSSLDGRAFF
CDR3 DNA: TGTGCCAGCAGTTCGTCTCTGGACGGGCGAGCTTTCTTT

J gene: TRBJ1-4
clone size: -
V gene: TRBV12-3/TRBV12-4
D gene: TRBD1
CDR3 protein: CASSGQGSATNEKLFF
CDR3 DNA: TGTGCCAGCAGCGGACAGGGGTCCGCAACTAATGAAAAACTGTTTTTT

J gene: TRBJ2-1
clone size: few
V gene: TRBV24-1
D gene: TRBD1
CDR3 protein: CATSEPGQSNEQFF
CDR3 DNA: TGTGCCACCAGTGAGCCGGGACAGAGCAATGAGCAGTTCTTC

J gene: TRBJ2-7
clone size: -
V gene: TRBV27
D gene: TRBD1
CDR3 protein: CASRGLSGTGDDEQYF
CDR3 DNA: TGTGCCAGCAGGGGCTTATCCGGGACAGGGGACGACGAGCAGTACTTC

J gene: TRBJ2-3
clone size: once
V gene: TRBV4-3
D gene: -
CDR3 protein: CASSLYRGGTDTQYF
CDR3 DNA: TGCGCCAGCAGCCTTTACAGGGGAGGGACAGATACGCAGTATTTT

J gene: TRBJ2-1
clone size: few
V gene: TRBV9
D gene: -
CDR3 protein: CASSVGDPGNEQFF
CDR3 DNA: TGTGCCAGCAGCGTAGGAGACCCGGGGAATGAGCAGTTCTTC

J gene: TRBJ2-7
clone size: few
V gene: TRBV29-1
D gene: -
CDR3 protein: CSVESGQYEQYF
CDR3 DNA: TGCAGCGTTGAATCCGGGCAGTACGAGCAGTACTTC

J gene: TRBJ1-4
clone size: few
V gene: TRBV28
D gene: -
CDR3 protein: CASSSPGPGEKLFF
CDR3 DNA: TGTGCCAGCAGTTCCCCGGGACCGGGTGAAAAACTGTTTTTT

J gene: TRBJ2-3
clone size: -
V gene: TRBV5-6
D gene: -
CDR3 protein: CASSLVVPNTDTQYF
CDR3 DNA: TGTGCCAGCAGCTTGGTCGTCCCCAACACAGATACGCAGTATTTT

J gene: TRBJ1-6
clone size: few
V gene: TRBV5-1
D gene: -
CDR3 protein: CASSLGIRGSPLHF
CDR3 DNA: TGCGCCAGCAGCTTGGGGATCCGGGGTTCACCCCTCCACTTT

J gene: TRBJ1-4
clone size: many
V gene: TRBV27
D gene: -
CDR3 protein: CASSLTVSTNEKLFF
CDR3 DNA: TGTGCCAGCAGTCTGACAGTCTCCACTAATGAAAAACTGTTTTTT

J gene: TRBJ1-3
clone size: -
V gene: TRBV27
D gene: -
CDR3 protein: CASSLSGRGGSGNTIYF
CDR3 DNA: TGTGCCAGCAGTTTGTCGGGACGGGGGGGGAGTGGAAACACCATATATTTT

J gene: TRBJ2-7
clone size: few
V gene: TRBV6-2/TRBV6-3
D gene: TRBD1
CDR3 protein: CASNYGTANYEQYF
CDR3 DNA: TGTGCCAGCAACTACGGGACAGCGAACTACGAGCAGTACTTC

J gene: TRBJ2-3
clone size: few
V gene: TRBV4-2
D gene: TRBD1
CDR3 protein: CASSQDYEAETGVTDTQYF
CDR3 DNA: TGTGCCAGCAGCCAAGATTATGAGGCGGAGACAGGGGTCACAGATACGCAGTATTTT

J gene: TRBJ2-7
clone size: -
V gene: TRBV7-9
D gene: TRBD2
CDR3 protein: CASSLGETSGRNEQYF
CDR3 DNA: TGTGCCAGCAGCTTAGGAGAGACTAGCGGGAGGAATGAGCAGTACTTC

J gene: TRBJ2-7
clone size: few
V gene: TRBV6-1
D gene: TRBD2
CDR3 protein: CASSDDPSGSYEQYF
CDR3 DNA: TGTGCCAGCAGTGATGACCCTAGCGGGAGCTACGAGCAGTACTTC